The T cell receptor beta chain under discussion was sequenced for a study of OX40 agonist ivuxolimab in advanced cancers. This table comes from immunoSEQ multiplex PCR, and its TCRdb copy is limited to in-frame clones, with some not included. This table holds more than 90,000 clones, under 85% found once. Study results and limitations: At 0.1-3.0 mg/kg, partial responders had clonal expansion among the lowest observed.

J gave up 10 bases and V 1 base, and 5 bases lay outside the gene matches. The CDR3 is 14 residues long. Germline values: CDR1 SGHAT, CDR2 FQNNGV. About this clone: What it binds is unknown.

This sequence joins TRBV11-2 and TRBJ1-4; 8 bases match TRBD1. The TCR sequence derives from an adult with an advanced solid tumor such as melanoma, head and neck, liver or kidney cancer. Sample: CD4+ or CD8+ T cells sorted from blood, taken in a trial of the OX40 agonist ivuxolimab. The CDR3 coding sequence is TGTGCCAGCAGCTTAGCAGGACAGGGCGGAAAACTGTTTTTT. It codes for CASSLAGQGGKLFF.